The entry below gives a single T cell receptor beta chain sequence along with its context. The antigen it recognizes is unknown. Base qualities are missing; no much larger clone stands one base away. The immunoSEQ Assay, a bias-controlled multiplex PCR, was used to amplify TCRbeta CDR3 regions from genomic DNA. Regarding the original processing steps: Within the assay, amplification of reference gene primers was used to estimate how many nucleated cells each sample contained. To quantify the absolute abundance of each unique TCRbeta CDR3 rearrangement, sequence reads were collapsed and filtered. For each sample, productive Simpson clonality was calculated as the square root of Simpson's diversity index over productive rearrangements. Sourced from immuneACCESS, this table was stored by TCRdb with only in-frame sequences that have V and J called. A share of the clones is absent; for the studies checked, an unresolved V gene accounts for under half, and the remainder has no known explanation. V and J calls and clone size are copied from that table; D and trimming were computed from the DNA. This sample is represented by approximately 290,000 clones; around 91% of them were singletons. In total, the top ten clones hold 3.5% to 5% of the sample.

Participants in the prospective study were aged about 18 to 90 years, lived in about two dozen United States geographic areas, and enrolled through a virtual design. In the prospective study, cohorts were assigned on the basis of participant-reported clinical history obtained from a screening survey and a study questionnaire. In the prospective study, mobile phlebotomists collected whole blood, serum and a nasopharyngeal or oropharyngeal swab from each participant. Over a roughly 2-month period, participants in the prospective study had the option of providing additional blood draws and questionnaires. Blood samples from the prospective study were shipped frozen or at room temperature prior to DNA extraction. The sample originates from a study of blood T cell repertoires in COVID-19 (dated by TCRdb to the early 2020s). Context from the whole study: Samples from collaborators originated in the United States, Italy and Spain and spanned both the acute and convalescent phases of COVID-19. Where available, HLA class I and class II types were obtained from metadata supplied by the sample provider rather than from assay-based typing. The prospective study material was composed of cDNA or gDNA derived from T cells, B-cell-depleted T cells, or PBMCs. Subjects who had been exposed to COVID-19, were actively infected with it, or had recovered from it provided the deeply sampled blood TCRbeta repertoires that made up the dataset. The samples were drawn from the first 160 participants of the ongoing ImmuneRACE study and from 950 to 1,500 subjects provided by 6 global collaborators. The repertoires were released in a freely available public database intended as a resource for research on the immune response to SARS-CoV-2. Nearly every sample came with metadata listing a de-identified subject ID, COVID-19 status, age in years and sex.

Overall study results and their limits: The quantity of clinical and demographic metadata differed by source and by participant and was supplied without curation.

This receptor was obtained from a young woman with acute COVID-19. The sample comprised PBMCs or T cells enriched from blood (not recorded which).

At the DNA level, the sequence is TGCAGTGCTAGATCAGGGGATGAAGCTTTCTTT. Protein translation: CSARSGDEAFF. This sequence uses TRBV20-1 and TRBJ1-1; a tentative D call is TRBD1 (6 bases match). A distance of 8 bases separates the germline ends of V and J, which lose 2 bases and 7 bases respectively. For CDR1 and CDR2, the germline V gene (reference sequence) lists DFQATT and SNEGSKA. The CDR3 starts with the cysteine, ends with the phenylalanine, and has 11 residues. Left in the record is the CDR3 DNA by itself, 33 bases read in frame from the first base.